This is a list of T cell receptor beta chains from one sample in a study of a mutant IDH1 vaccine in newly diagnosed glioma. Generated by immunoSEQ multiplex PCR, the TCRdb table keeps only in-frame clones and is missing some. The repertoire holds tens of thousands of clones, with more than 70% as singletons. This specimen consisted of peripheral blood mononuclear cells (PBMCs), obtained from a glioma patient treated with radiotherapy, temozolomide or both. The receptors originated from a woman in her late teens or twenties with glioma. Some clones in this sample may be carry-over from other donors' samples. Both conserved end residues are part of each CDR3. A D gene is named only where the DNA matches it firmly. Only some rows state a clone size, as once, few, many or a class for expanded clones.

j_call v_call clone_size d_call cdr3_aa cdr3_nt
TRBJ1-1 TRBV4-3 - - CASSQERSQNTEAFF TGCGCCAGCAGCCAGGAAAGGTCACAGAACACTGAAGCTTTCTTT
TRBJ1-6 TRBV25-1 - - CASSEYGHEGYNSPLHF TGTGCCAGCAGTGAATACGGTCATGAAGGTTATAATTCACCCCTCCACTTT
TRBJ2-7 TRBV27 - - CASSFGIADEQYF TGTGCCAGCAGTTTCGGCATAGCGGACGAGCAGTACTTC
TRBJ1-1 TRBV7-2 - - CASSLVVTEAFF TGTGCCAGCAGCTTAGTGGTCACTGAAGCTTTCTTT
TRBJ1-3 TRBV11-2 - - CASSQQVSGNTIYF TGTGCCAGCAGCCAACAGGTCTCTGGAAACACCATATATTTT
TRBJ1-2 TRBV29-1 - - CSVEGAGANYGYTF TGCAGCGTTGAAGGGGCAGGAGCTAACTATGGCTACACCTTC
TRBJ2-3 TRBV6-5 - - CASSTGARSDTQYF TGTGCCAGCAGTACAGGCGCACGGTCGGATACGCAGTATTTT
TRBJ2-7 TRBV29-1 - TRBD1 CSVAPGQGAGEQYF TGCAGCGTGGCCCCGGGACAGGGGGCCGGCGAGCAGTACTTC
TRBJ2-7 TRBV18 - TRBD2 CASSPRVGGGREQYF TGTGCCAGCTCACCAAGAGTCGGGGGGGGTCGAGAGCAGTACTTC
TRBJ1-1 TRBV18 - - CASSPLQSPVNTEAFF TGTGCCAGCTCACCCCTCCAGAGTCCAGTGAACACTGAAGCTTTCTTT
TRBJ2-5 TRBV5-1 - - CASSLGGVQETQYF TGCGCCAGCAGCTTAGGCGGGGTTCAAGAGACCCAGTACTTC
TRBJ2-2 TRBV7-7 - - CASRLDWNTGELFF TGTGCCAGCAGACTCGACTGGAACACCGGGGAGCTGTTTTTT
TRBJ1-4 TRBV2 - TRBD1 CASSVQGTRNRLFF TGTGCCAGCAGTGTACAGGGGACCAGAAATCGGCTGTTTTTT
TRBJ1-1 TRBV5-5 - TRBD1 CASLSHDGQGRRVGTEAFF TGTGCCAGCCTGTCGCACGATGGACAGGGGCGGCGTGTGGGCACTGAAGCTTTCTTT
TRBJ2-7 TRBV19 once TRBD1 CASSTGTGGVYEQYF TGTGCCAGTAGTACCGGGACAGGAGGAGTCTACGAGCAGTACTTC
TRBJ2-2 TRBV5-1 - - CASRSTPGTFGELFF TGCGCCAGCAGGAGTACCCCCGGGACATTCGGGGAGCTGTTTTTT
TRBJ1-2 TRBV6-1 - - CASSGRQIYGYTF TGTGCCAGCAGTGGAAGACAGATATATGGCTACACCTTC
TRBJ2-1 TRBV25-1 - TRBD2 CASSVLAGGYNEQFF TGTGCCAGCAGTGTACTAGCGGGGGGCTACAATGAGCAGTTCTTC
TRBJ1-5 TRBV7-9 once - CASSLGTSLSSNQPQHF TGTGCCAGCAGCTTAGGGACTTCCCTTTCCAGCAATCAGCCCCAGCATTTT
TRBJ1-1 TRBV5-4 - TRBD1 CASSLGQGVTEAFF TGTGCCAGCAGCTTGGGTCAGGGGGTGACTGAAGCTTTCTTT
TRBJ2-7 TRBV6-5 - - CASSYSSRVHYEQYF TGTGCCAGCAGTTACTCGAGCCGGGTCCACTACGAGCAGTACTTC
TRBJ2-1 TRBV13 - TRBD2 CASSFTGGLWEQFF TGTGCCAGCAGCTTTACGGGGGGGCTATGGGAGCAGTTCTTC
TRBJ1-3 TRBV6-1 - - CASSLVGNTIYF TGTGCCAGCAGTCTCGTTGGAAACACCATATATTTT
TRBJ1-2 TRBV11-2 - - CASSLLGREVYGYTF TGTGCCAGCAGCCTGCTAGGGAGAGAGGTCTATGGCTACACCTTC
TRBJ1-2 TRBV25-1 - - CASSPPSDRSYGYTF TGTGCCAGCAGCCCCCCCTCGGACAGAAGCTATGGCTACACCTTC
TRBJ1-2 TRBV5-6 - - CASSPGHRFGYTF TGTGCCAGCAGCCCGGGACACCGGTTCGGCTACACCTTC
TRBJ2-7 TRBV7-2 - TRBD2 CASSLTSGYEQYF TGTGCCAGCAGCTTAACTAGCGGCTACGAGCAGTACTTC
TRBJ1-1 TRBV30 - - CAGIQGDGTEAFF TGTGCCGGAATACAGGGCGACGGCACTGAAGCTTTCTTT
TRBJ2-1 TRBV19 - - CASSRTSNEQFF TGTGCCAGTAGTCGGACGTCCAATGAGCAGTTCTTC
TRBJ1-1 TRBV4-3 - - CASSPLAGEAFF TGCGCCAGCAGCCCACTAGCAGGGGAAGCTTTCTTT
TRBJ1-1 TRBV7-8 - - CASSRTNWNTEAFF TGTGCCAGCAGCCGGACTAATTGGAACACTGAAGCTTTCTTT
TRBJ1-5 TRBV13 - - CASSRGMGNQPQHF TGTGCCAGTTCCCGGGGGATGGGGAATCAGCCCCAGCATTTT
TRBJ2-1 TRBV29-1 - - CSVREPLNEQFF TGCAGCGTTAGGGAGCCCCTCAATGAGCAGTTCTTC
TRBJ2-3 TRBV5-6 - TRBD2 CASSLADLAADTQYF TGTGCCAGCAGCTTGGCCGACCTAGCGGCAGATACGCAGTATTTT
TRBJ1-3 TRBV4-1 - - CASSLGVTIYF TGCGCCAGCAGCCTAGGAGTCACCATATATTTT
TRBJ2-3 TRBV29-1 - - CSVGHGRTDTQYF TGCAGCGTTGGCCACGGACGCACAGATACGCAGTATTTT
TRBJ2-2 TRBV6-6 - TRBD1 CASRPGGRVTTGELFF TGTGCCAGCAGACCAGGGGGCAGGGTGACCACCGGGGAGCTGTTTTTT
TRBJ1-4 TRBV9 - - CASSVDLSEKLFF TGTGCCAGCAGCGTAGATTTAAGTGAAAAACTGTTTTTT
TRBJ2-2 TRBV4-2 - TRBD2 CASKGLAGPGELFF TGTGCCAGCAAGGGACTAGCGGGCCCCGGGGAGCTGTTTTTT
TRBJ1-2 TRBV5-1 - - CASSLDRPEYGYTF TGCGCCAGCAGCTTGGACAGGCCCGAATATGGCTACACCTTC
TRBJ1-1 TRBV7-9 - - CASSLGVRGELKAFF TGTGCCAGCAGCTTAGGGGTTCGGGGAGAGTTAAAAGCTTTCTTT
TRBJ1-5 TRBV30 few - CAWSKGRGNQPQHF TGTGCCTGGAGTAAGGGGCGGGGGAATCAGCCCCAGCATTTT
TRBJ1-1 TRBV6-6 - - CASSYRGFTNTEAFF TGTGCCAGCAGTTACAGAGGTTTCACGAACACTGAAGCTTTCTTT
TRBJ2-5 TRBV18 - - CASSPAETQYF TGTGCCAGCTCACCTGCGGAGACCCAGTACTTC
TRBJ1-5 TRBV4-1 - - CASSQEGVSNQPQHF TGCGCCAGCAGCCAAGAAGGCGTCAGCAATCAGCCCCAGCATTTT
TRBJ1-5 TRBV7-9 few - CASSPTGFSNQPQHF TGTGCCAGCAGCCCTACGGGATTTAGCAATCAGCCCCAGCATTTT
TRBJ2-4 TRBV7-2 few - CASSLAPRAKNIQYF TGTGCCAGCAGCTTAGCTCCGAGGGCCAAAAACATTCAGTACTTC
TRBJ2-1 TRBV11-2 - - CASSLESRLDSGEQFF TGTGCCAGCAGCTTAGAAAGTAGACTAGATTCGGGTGAGCAGTTCTTC
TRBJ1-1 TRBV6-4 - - CASRLTGYSNTEAFF TGTGCCAGCAGGCTAACAGGGTATTCGAACACTGAAGCTTTCTTT
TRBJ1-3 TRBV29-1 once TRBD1 CSVLTGAGNTIYF TGCAGCGTTTTGACAGGGGCTGGAAACACCATATATTTT
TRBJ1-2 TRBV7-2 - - CASSLVAGQGVAVYGYTF TGTGCCAGCAGCTTAGTTGCCGGGCAGGGAGTCGCGGTCTATGGCTACACCTTC
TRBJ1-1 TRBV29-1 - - CSVVIGAGTEAFF TGCAGCGTTGTTATAGGGGCTGGTACTGAAGCTTTCTTT